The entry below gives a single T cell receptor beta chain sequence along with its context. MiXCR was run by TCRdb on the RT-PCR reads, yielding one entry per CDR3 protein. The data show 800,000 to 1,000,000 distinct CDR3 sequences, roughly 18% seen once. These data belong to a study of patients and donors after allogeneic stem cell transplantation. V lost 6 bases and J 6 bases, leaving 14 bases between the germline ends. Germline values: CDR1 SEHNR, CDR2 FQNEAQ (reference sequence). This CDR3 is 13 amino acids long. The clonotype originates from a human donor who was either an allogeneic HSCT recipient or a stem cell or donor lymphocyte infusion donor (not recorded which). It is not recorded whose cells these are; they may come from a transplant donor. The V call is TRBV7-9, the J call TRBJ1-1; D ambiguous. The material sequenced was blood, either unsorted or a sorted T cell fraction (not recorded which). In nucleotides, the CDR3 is TGTGCCAGCAGACTAAAGGGAAGGGCTGAAGCTTTCTTT. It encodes CASRLKGRAEAFF.